One sample yielded the 9 T cell receptor beta chains listed below, sequenced in a study of blood T cell repertoires in COVID-19. Sequencing used immunoSEQ multiplex PCR; TCRdb keeps in-frame clones, though not all of them. The profile shows 200,000 to 250,000 clones, roughly nine tenths of them singletons. The material sequenced was peripheral blood. The receptors were gathered from a woman aged 18-29 years who had recovered from COVID-19.

Here the CDR3 reads CASSHRGEAFF. CDR3 DNA sequence: TGTGCCAGCAGTCACAGGGGTGAAGCTTTCTTT. This sequence joins TRBV13 and TRBJ1-1; 7 nucleotides match TRBD1. In germline, CDR1 is PRHDT, CDR2 FYEKMQ (reference sequence). Germline trimming cut 6 bases from V and 7 bases from J; bases unmatched to any gene: 2. CDR3 length equals 11 residues.

The genes are TRBV6-2 or TRBV6-3 and TRBJ2-7; the match to TRBD2 covers 7 bases. The CDR3 runs to 16 residues. Germline CDR1 and CDR2: MNHEY and SVGEGT. J gave up 0 bases and V 2 bases, and 7 bases lay outside the gene matches. The CDR3 DNA reads as TGTGCCAGCAGTTACAATGGGAGCGGGAACTCCTACGAGCAGTACTTC. Protein: CASSYNGSGNSYEQYF.

V usage is TRBV5-4 and J usage is TRBJ2-7; maybe TRBD2 (5 bases). From germline, CDR1 is SGHNT and CDR2 YYREEE (reference sequence). The CDR3 is made up of 14 amino acids. Trimming took off 3 bases at V and 3 bases at J, with 13 bases between the two ends. CDR3 DNA sequence: TGTGCCAGCAGCTCGGAGGAAAGGCTCTACGAGCAGTACTTC. Amino acids: CASSSEERLYEQYF.

This chain links TRBV4-3 with TRBJ1-1; possible D gene TRBD1, 6 bases. This CDR3 is built from 17 residues. The V gene's germline CDR1 is LGHNA and CDR2 YSLEER. V shed 0 bases and J shed 1 base, with 15 bases lying between them. CDR3 sequence: CASSQDGGARGNTEAFF. CDR3 nucleotide sequence: TGCGCCAGCAGCCAAGATGGGGGGGCACGGGGGAACACTGAAGCTTTCTTT.

V gene TRBV27 combines with J gene TRBJ2-3; 10 bases match TRBD2. The V gene end was trimmed by 2 bases and the J gene end by 1 base; junction bases not matched to a gene: 3. The CDR3 has 16 residues. CDR1 is MNHEY and CDR2 is SMNVEV in the germline V gene (reference sequence). The CDR3 protein is CASSLLAGDGTDTQYF. The CDR3 region has the DNA TGTGCCAGCAGTTTACTAGCGGGAGACGGCACAGATACGCAGTATTTT.

This chain uses TRBV11-2 with TRBJ2-5, with no clear D. V shed 5 bases and J shed 1 base, with 14 bases lying between them. In germline, CDR1 is SGHAT, CDR2 FQNNGV. The CDR3 totals 15 residues. The chain's CDR3 is CASSLFVGSQETQYF. CDR3 in DNA: TGTGCCAGCAGCCTTTTTGTTGGCAGCCAAGAGACCCAGTACTTC.

The chain recombines TRBV29-1 with TRBJ2-2; 10 bases are shared with TRBD1. The V and J ends lost 5 bases and 2 bases, in that order; junction bases with no gene match: 2. Germline CDR1 is SQVTM and CDR2 is ANQGSEA. CDR3 length: 14 amino acids. In DNA form, the CDR3 reads TGCAGCGTTCCGACAGGGGGCAACACCGGGGAGCTGTTTTTT. This codes for CSVPTGGNTGELFF.

This rearrangement joins TRBV28 to TRBJ1-4; TRBD1 might be the D (6 bases). This CDR3 has 16 residues. Per germline, CDR1 MDHEN and CDR2 SYDVKM. The ends were cut back, 3 bases at V and 0 bases at J, with 11 bases in the middle. The CDR3 region has the DNA TGTGCCAGCAGTTTCGACTCAGGGGCAACTAATGAAAAACTGTTTTTT. Translation gives CASSFDSGATNEKLFF.

This rearrangement joins TRBV6-6 to TRBJ1-3; no clear D gene. Trimming took off 8 bases at V and 0 bases at J, with 17 bases between the two ends. Per germline, CDR1 MNHNY and CDR2 SVGAGI (reference sequence). The CDR3 totals 16 residues. The CDR3 reads CASVSRHLSSGNTIYF. DNA of the CDR3: TGTGCCAGCGTTTCTCGACACCTGAGCTCTGGAAACACCATATATTTT.